A selection of T cell receptor beta chains follows, all from one sample in a study of T cells in Graves' hyperthyroidism and ophthalmopathy. TCRdb reprocessed the multiplex PCR reads via MiXCR and lists one record per CDR3 protein. The sample records over 150,000 distinct CDR3 sequences, around 17% being singletons. Sample: blood. The receptors derive from a woman aged 45-59 years with Graves' hyperthyroidism. CDR3s include the opening cysteine and the closing phenylalanine or tryptophan. The D gene is left open where the match is weak. A row's size may be missing; if present it is once, few, many or a size class.

D gene: TRBD1
clone size: few
CDR3 length: 16
J gene: TRBJ2-5
V gene: TRBV6-1
CDR3 protein: CASSKTGQARQETQYF
CDR3 DNA: TGTGCCAGCAGCAAAACTGGACAGGCCCGACAAGAGACCCAGTACTTC

D gene: TRBD1
clone size: many
CDR3 length: 12
J gene: TRBJ1-4
V gene: TRBV27
CDR3 protein: CATGQGGEKLFF
CDR3 DNA: TGTGCCACGGGACAGGGGGGTGAAAAACTGTTTTTT

D gene: .
clone size: .
CDR3 length: 15
J gene: TRBJ2-6
V gene: TRBV11-2
CDR3 protein: CASSIQNSGANVLTF
CDR3 DNA: TGTGCCAGCAGCATTCAGAACTCTGGGGCCAACGTCCTGACTTTC

D gene: .
clone size: .
CDR3 length: 15
J gene: TRBJ1-3
V gene: TRBV2
CDR3 protein: CASSVGSGSGNTIYF
CDR3 DNA: TGTGCCAGCAGTGTGGGGTCGGGATCTGGAAACACCATATATTTT

D gene: TRBD2
clone size: few
CDR3 length: 18
J gene: TRBJ2-1
V gene: TRBV28
CDR3 protein: CASSFRTSGRSPYNEQFF
CDR3 DNA: TGTGCCAGCAGTTTCCGGACTAGCGGGAGGAGTCCCTACAATGAGCAGTTCTTC

D gene: .
clone size: few
CDR3 length: 16
J gene: TRBJ1-4
V gene: TRBV3-1
CDR3 protein: CASSQGQPWAIEKLFF
CDR3 DNA: TGTGCCAGCAGCCAAGGACAGCCCTGGGCGATTGAAAAACTGTTTTTT

D gene: .
clone size: many
CDR3 length: 14
J gene: TRBJ1-6
V gene: TRBV6-1
CDR3 protein: CASSPTVGFGTLHF
CDR3 DNA: TGTGCCAGCAGTCCAACCGTTGGGTTTGGGACCCTCCACTTT

D gene: TRBD2
clone size: many
CDR3 length: 15
J gene: TRBJ2-7
V gene: TRBV19
CDR3 protein: CASSIMLAGTYEQYF
CDR3 DNA: TGTGCCAGTAGTATAATGCTAGCGGGGACCTACGAGCAGTACTTC

D gene: TRBD2
clone size: many
CDR3 length: 16
J gene: TRBJ2-7
V gene: TRBV6-1
CDR3 protein: CASSDATSGRGYEQYF
CDR3 DNA: TGTGCCAGCAGTGATGCGACTAGCGGGAGGGGGTACGAGCAGTACTTC

D gene: .
clone size: .
CDR3 length: 13
J gene: TRBJ1-1
V gene: TRBV10-3
CDR3 protein: CAIKIELNTEAFF
CDR3 DNA: TGTGCCATCAAAATTGAACTGAACACTGAAGCTTTCTTT

D gene: .
clone size: many
CDR3 length: 11
J gene: TRBJ2-7
V gene: TRBV12-3/TRBV12-4
CDR3 protein: CASSSGIEQYF
CDR3 DNA: TGTGCCAGCAGCTCCGGAATCGAGCAGTACTTC

D gene: TRBD2
clone size: .
CDR3 length: 15
J gene: TRBJ2-2
V gene: TRBV5-1
CDR3 protein: CASSLGPRGAGELFF
CDR3 DNA: TGCGCCAGCAGCTTGGGCCCCCGGGGGGCCGGGGAGCTGTTTTTT

D gene: TRBD2
clone size: .
CDR3 length: 14
J gene: TRBJ2-3
V gene: TRBV6-1
CDR3 protein: CASKLAGDADTQYF
CDR3 DNA: TGTGCCAGCAAGCTAGCGGGAGACGCAGATACGCAGTATTTT

D gene: TRBD2
clone size: many
CDR3 length: 15
J gene: TRBJ2-2
V gene: TRBV7-2
CDR3 protein: CASSLVAGGPGELFF
CDR3 DNA: TGTGCCAGCAGCTTAGTTGCGGGAGGGCCCGGGGAGCTGTTTTTT

D gene: TRBD1
clone size: .
CDR3 length: 14
J gene: TRBJ1-6
V gene: TRBV11-2
CDR3 protein: CASSIDRVNSPLHF
CDR3 DNA: TGTGCCAGCAGCATAGACAGGGTCAATTCACCCCTCCACTTT

D gene: .
clone size: few
CDR3 length: 12
J gene: TRBJ1-1
V gene: TRBV20-1
CDR3 protein: CTRLVGDTEAFF
CDR3 DNA: TGCACAAGACTAGTAGGGGACACTGAAGCTTTCTTT

D gene: TRBD1
clone size: .
CDR3 length: 15
J gene: TRBJ1-2
V gene: TRBV20-1
CDR3 protein: CSANKDRSPIWGYTF
CDR3 DNA: TGCAGTGCCAATAAGGACAGGTCCCCTATTTGGGGCTACACCTTC

D gene: .
clone size: many
CDR3 length: 16
J gene: TRBJ2-2
V gene: TRBV7-3
CDR3 protein: CASSLNPTGVTGELFF
CDR3 DNA: TGTGCCAGCAGCTTAAATCCCACAGGTGTAACCGGGGAGCTGTTTTTT

D gene: TRBD1
clone size: many
CDR3 length: 16
J gene: TRBJ2-7
V gene: TRBV7-9
CDR3 protein: CASSVESGTGTYEQYF
CDR3 DNA: TGTGCCAGCAGCGTCGAATCCGGGACAGGGACCTACGAGCAGTACTTC

D gene: .
clone size: many
CDR3 length: 13
J gene: TRBJ2-2
V gene: TRBV11-2
CDR3 protein: CASSLAEPGELFF
CDR3 DNA: TGTGCCAGCAGCTTAGCCGAACCCGGGGAGCTGTTTTTT

D gene: TRBD1
clone size: many
CDR3 length: 12
J gene: TRBJ2-1
V gene: TRBV30
CDR3 protein: CATDRDYNEQFF
CDR3 DNA: TGTGCCACAGACAGGGACTACAATGAGCAGTTCTTC